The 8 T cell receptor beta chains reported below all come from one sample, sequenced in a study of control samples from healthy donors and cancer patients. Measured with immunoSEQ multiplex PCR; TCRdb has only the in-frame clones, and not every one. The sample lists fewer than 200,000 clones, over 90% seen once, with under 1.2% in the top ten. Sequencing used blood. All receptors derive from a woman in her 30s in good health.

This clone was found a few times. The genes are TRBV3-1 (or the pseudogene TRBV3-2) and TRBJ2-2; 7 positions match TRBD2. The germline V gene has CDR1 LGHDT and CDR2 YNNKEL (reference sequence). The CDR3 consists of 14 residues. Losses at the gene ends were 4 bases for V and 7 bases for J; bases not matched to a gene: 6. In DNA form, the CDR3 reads TGTGCCAGCAGCCTGGGAGGGGATGTCGGGGAGCTGTTTTTT. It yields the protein CASSLGGDVGELFF.

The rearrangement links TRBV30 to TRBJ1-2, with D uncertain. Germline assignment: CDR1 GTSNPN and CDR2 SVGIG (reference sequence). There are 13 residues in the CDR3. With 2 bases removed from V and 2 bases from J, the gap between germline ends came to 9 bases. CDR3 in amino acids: CAWSSSANYGYTF. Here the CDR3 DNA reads TGTGCCTGGAGTTCATCCGCGAACTATGGCTACACCTTC.

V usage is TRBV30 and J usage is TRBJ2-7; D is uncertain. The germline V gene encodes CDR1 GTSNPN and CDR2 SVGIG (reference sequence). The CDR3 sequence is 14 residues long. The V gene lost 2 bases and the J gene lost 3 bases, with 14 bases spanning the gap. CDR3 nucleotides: TGTGCCTGGAGTCGTGGGCCCATGGGCTACGAGCAGTACTTC. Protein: CAWSRGPMGYEQYF.

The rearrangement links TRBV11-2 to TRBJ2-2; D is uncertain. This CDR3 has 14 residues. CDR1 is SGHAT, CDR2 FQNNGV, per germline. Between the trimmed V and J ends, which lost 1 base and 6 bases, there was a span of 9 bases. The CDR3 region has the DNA TGTGCCAGCAGCTTAGTCCCGCCGCCCGGGGAGCTGTTTTTT. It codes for CASSLVPPPGELFF.

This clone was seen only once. The CDR3 nucleotides read TGTGCCAGCAGGAGAGGACCCTACGAGCAGTACTTC. It specifies CASRRGPYEQYF. The chain recombines TRBV12-3 or TRBV12-4 with TRBJ2-7; D not resolved. Trimming took off 6 bases at V and 2 bases at J, with 8 bases between the two ends. The CDR3 sequence is 12 residues long.

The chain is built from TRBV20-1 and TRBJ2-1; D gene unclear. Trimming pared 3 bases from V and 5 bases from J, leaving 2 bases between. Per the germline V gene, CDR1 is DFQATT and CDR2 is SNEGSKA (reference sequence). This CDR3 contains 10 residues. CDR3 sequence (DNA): TGCAGTGCTAGTAACAATGAGCAGTTCTTC. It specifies CSASNNEQFF.

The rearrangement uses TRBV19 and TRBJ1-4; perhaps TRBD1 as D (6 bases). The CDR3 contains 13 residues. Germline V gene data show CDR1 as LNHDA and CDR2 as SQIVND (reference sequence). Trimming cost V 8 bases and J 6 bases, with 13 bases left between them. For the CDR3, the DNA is TGTGCCAGTCAGCACAGGGAGGATGAAAAACTGTTTTTT. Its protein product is CASQHREDEKLFF.

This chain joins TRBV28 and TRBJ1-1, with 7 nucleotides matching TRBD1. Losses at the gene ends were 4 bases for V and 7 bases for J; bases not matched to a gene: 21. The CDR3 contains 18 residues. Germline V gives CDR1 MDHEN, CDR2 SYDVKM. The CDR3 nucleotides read TGTGCCAGCAGTTCCACCTTCCCTCTGACAGGGCTCCGGCTTGAAGCTTTCTTT. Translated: CASSSTFPLTGLRLEAFF.